The present T cell receptor beta chain was sequenced within a study of blood T cells in healthy people across ages. This clonotype has more than one count but fewer than ten. Germline V gene lookup returns CDR1 SNHLY and CDR2 FYNNEI. The trim removed 9 bases at V and 6 bases at J, leaving 5 bases unmatched. The CDR3 sequence is 13 residues long. Using a J-beta primer mix together with a sample-barcoded 5' primer, a second PCR was run for roughly 6 to 11 cycles. Each cDNA molecule received a tag from a template-switch adaptor that had 12 random nucleotides. TCRdb re-called the 5' RACE reads with MiXCR, one entry per CDR3 protein. The sample lists hundreds of thousands of distinct CDR3 sequences, around a quarter seen once, with just under 9.5% in the top ten. A further study also used this sample, focusing on T cells of mothers and their children.

The TCR comes from a boy younger than 18 in good health. The sequenced sample was blood. This rearrangement joins TRBV2 to TRBJ2-2; TRBD1 agrees at 9 bases. DNA of the CDR3: TGTGCCAGGAGACAGGGGGATGCCGGGGAGCTGTTTTTT. It codes for CARRQGDAGELFF.